This T cell receptor (beta chain) was captured by sequencing in a study of chemoradiotherapy in HPV16-positive cancers. Across the whole study: Candidate HPV-specific T-cell clones and common TCR motifs came from functional assays in a couple of HPV16-positive patients.

Only in-frame clones appear in the TCRdb table, and some are missing; sequencing was by immunoSEQ multiplex PCR. The sample gives around 16,000 clones, around 77% of which show up once; 1.3% is in the top ten. V lost 0 bases to trimming and J lost 7 bases, with 9 bases between them. Germline CDR1 LGHNA, CDR2 YSLEER. The CDR3 runs 14 residues. The sample was taken from a patient who underwent chemoradiotherapy. This chain connects TRBV4-3 to TRBJ1-4; D ambiguous. The sequence was collected from a human donor with HPV-associated anogenital cancer. CDR3 residues: CASSQDRVSEKLFF. As DNA, the CDR3 is TGCGCCAGCAGCCAAGATAGGGTTAGTGAAAAACTGTTTTTT.